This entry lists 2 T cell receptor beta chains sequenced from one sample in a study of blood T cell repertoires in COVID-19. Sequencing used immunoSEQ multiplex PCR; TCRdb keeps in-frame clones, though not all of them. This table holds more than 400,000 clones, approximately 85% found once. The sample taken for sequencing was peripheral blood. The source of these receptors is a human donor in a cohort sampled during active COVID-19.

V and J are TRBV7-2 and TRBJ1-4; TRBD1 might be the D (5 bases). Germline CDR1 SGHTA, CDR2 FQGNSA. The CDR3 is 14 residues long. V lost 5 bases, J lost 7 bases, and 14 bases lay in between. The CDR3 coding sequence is TGTGCCAGCAGCACCCACAGTAGGGGTGAAAAACTGTTTTTT. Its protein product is CASSTHSRGEKLFF.

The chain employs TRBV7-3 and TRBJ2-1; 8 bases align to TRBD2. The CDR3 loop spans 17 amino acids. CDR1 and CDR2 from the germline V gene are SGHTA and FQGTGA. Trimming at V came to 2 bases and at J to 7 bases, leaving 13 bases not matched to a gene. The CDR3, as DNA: TGTGCCAGCAGCTTAGGTAGCTGGCGGGAGGCTAGGAATGAGCAGTTCTTC. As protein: CASSLGSWREARNEQFF.